The source of this T cell receptor (beta chain) is a study of a mutant IDH1 vaccine in newly diagnosed glioma. Study context: Eight vaccinations were given in weeks 1, 3, 5, 7, 11, 15, 19 and 23. Vaccination was launched 4-6 weeks after radiotherapy alone, or with temozolomide cycles.

On this clone: The target antigen is unknown.

Profiled with immunoSEQ multiplex PCR; TCRdb holds only in-frame clones, not every one. Of around 58,000 clones listed, about 80% are singletons. Germline V CDR1 and CDR2: SEHNR, FQNEAQ (reference sequence). With 1 base clipped from V and 2 bases from J, the junction kept 3 bases outside the gene matches. The CDR3 consists of 15 residues. Time point of the sample: week 5, during vaccination. All doses held 300 ug of mutant IDH1 20-mer peptide, with topical imiquimod. Study-wide results and limits: There were vaccine-induced immune responses in under 95% of the patients.

The TCR sequence derives from a man under 40 with glioma. The starting material was PBMCs, obtained from a glioma patient whose treatment included an IDH1 peptide vaccine. The chain is built from TRBV7-9 and TRBJ2-3, with 7 nucleotides matching TRBD2. CDR3 residues: CASSLGLADTDTQYF. CDR3 coding DNA: TGTGCCAGCAGCTTAGGGCTAGCGGACACAGATACGCAGTATTTT.